This entry lists 16 T cell receptor beta chains sequenced from one sample in a study of OX40 agonist ivuxolimab in advanced cancers. Produced via immunoSEQ multiplex PCR; TCRdb's table is partial and in-frame only. The table has around 70,000 clones, 85% to 90% seen once. This specimen consisted of CD4+ or CD8+ T cells sorted from blood, obtained in a trial of the OX40 agonist ivuxolimab. Receptors originate from an adult with an advanced solid tumor such as melanoma, head and neck, liver or kidney cancer.

This clone showed up just once. This chain uses TRBV19 with TRBJ2-1; the D call may be TRBD1 or TRBD2 (6 bases each). The V and J ends lost 5 bases and 7 bases respectively, with 33 bases between them. The CDR3 has 20 amino acids. The germline gives CDR1 LNHDA, CDR2 SQIVND (reference sequence). CDR3 residues: CASSVPRTDSRVTGLNEQFF. CDR3 DNA sequence: TGTGCCAGTAGTGTTCCCAGGACAGACAGCCGGGTCACGGGACTGAATGAGCAGTTCTTC.

The rearrangement joins TRBV5-4 to TRBJ2-7; TRBD2 matches at 13 bases. Germline V gene sequence: CDR1 SGHNT, CDR2 YYREEE (reference sequence). The trim removed 4 bases at V and 7 bases at J, leaving 11 bases unmatched. This CDR3 contains 16 residues. The CDR3 nucleotides are TGTGCCAGCAGCCAGGGACTAGCGGGGCCTCCCTGGGAGCAGTACTTC. Residues: CASSQGLAGPPWEQYF.

The chain employs TRBV27 and TRBJ1-3, with D possibly being TRBD1 (5 bases). CDR1 and CDR2 from the germline V gene are MNHEY and SMNVEV (reference sequence). The CDR3 contains 15 residues. The germline V and J ends were trimmed by 5 bases and 4 bases, with 15 bases remaining between them. CDR3 bases: TGTGCCAGCAGTGGGTCCGGGGCCTGGGGAAACACCATATATTTT. It encodes CASSGSGAWGNTIYF.

The CDR3 sequence: CASSPGPSSGRDYEQYF. CDR3 DNA: TGTGCCAGCTCACCAGGGCCTTCTAGCGGGCGGGACTACGAGCAGTACTTC. This chain uses TRBV18 with TRBJ2-7; 8 nucleotides agree with TRBD2. With V trimmed by 2 bases and J by 3 bases, 12 bases remained unmatched. The germline CDR1 and CDR2 sequences are KGHSH and LQKENI. The CDR3 is made up of 17 amino acids.

Remarks on this clone: An end of the junction does not agree with germline; a read error may underlie this. This chain uses TRBV6-1 with TRBJ1-3; possibly TRBD1 for D (6 bases). Germline V lookup: CDR1 MNHNS, CDR2 SASEGT. CDR3 length: 15 amino acids. CDR3 amino acids: CAGSEAVGGGNTIYF. The CDR3 bases are TGTGCCGGCAGTGAAGCCGTAGGGGGTGGAAACACCATATATTTT.

This chain uses TRBV19 with TRBJ1-5; 10 positions agree with TRBD1. Germline assignment: CDR1 LNHDA and CDR2 SQIVND (reference sequence). The J segment lost 6 bases and the V segment lost 5 bases, leaving 7 bases of the junction unmatched. The CDR3 is made up of 15 amino acids. The CDR3 bases are TGTGCCAGTAGTGACCGGGGACAGGGGATTCAGCCCCAGCATTTT. Its translation: CASSDRGQGIQPQHF.

V usage is TRBV7-2 and J usage is TRBJ1-6; 7 bases are shared with TRBD1. Germline lookup yields CDR1 SGHTA and CDR2 FQGNSA. The trim removed 7 bases at V and 5 bases at J, leaving 11 bases unmatched. The CDR3 has 16 amino acids. CDR3 amino acids: CASTTQPTGNNSPLHF. The CDR3 DNA sequence: TGTGCCAGCACTACACAACCGACAGGGAATAATTCACCCCTCCACTTT.

The chain has TRBV4-1 and TRBJ2-7, with 9 bases identical to TRBD1. The CDR3 covers 18 residues. After removal of 0 bases from V and 0 bases from J, the junction contained 9 bases not matched to a gene. The germline CDR1 and CDR2 sequences are MGHRA and YSYEKL. DNA of the CDR3: TGCGCCAGCAGCCAAGACCCGTCCGGGACAGGGCTCTCCTACGAGCAGTACTTC. It codes for CASSQDPSGTGLSYEQYF.

V is TRBV11-2 and J is TRBJ1-2; D is perhaps TRBD1 (5 bases). CDR3 length equals 18 residues. V lost 1 base and J 6 bases, leaving 24 bases between the germline ends. Germline CDR1 SGHAT, CDR2 FQNNGV. The CDR3 region is CASSLGPDRGPIGDGYTF. As DNA, the CDR3 is TGTGCCAGCAGCTTAGGCCCCGATAGGGGACCAATAGGGGATGGCTACACCTTC.

V usage is TRBV28 and J usage is TRBJ2-2; 8 positions agree with TRBD1. The CDR3 has 14 amino acids. Germline values: CDR1 MDHEN, CDR2 SYDVKM. V shed 10 bases, J shed 4 bases, and the junction held 8 bases outside the gene matches. CDR3 nucleotide sequence: TGTGCCACCCGGACAGGGTCCGCCACCGGGGAGCTGTTTTTT. Its protein is CATRTGSATGELFF.

This clone was picked up one time. The gene calls are TRBV30 and TRBJ2-3; 12 bases align to TRBD2. CDR1 and CDR2 (germline): GTSNPN, SVGIG (reference sequence). This CDR3 is 14 amino acids long. With 3 bases clipped from V and 3 bases from J, the junction kept 1 base outside the gene matches. CDR3 nucleotides: TGTGCCTGGAGACTAGCGGGAGGAACAGATACGCAGTATTTT. This translates into CAWRLAGGTDTQYF.

This chain joins TRBV11-3 and TRBJ2-2, with D perhaps TRBD2 (5 bases). Germline CDR1 and CDR2: SGHNT and YENEEA. Trimming pared 5 bases from V and 5 bases from J, leaving 21 bases between. This CDR3 is built from 17 residues. CDR3 DNA: TGTGCCAGCAGCCCATGGGCGGCGGGCAGCCTTACCGGGGAGCTGTTTTTT. Translation gives CASSPWAAGSLTGELFF.

This clone has just one count. V gene TRBV10-3 combines with J gene TRBJ1-6, with D tentatively TRBD1 (5 bases). The germline CDR1 and CDR2 sequences are ENHRY and SYGVKD. CDR3 size: 15 residues. Trimming took 3 bases from V and 7 from J, leaving 13 bases between them. The CDR3 sequence is CAISDGALSNSPLHF. The CDR3 nucleotides are TGTGCCATCAGTGATGGGGCCCTTTCCAATTCACCCCTCCACTTT.

V is TRBV19 and J is TRBJ2-1; D not certain. Germline assignment: CDR1 LNHDA and CDR2 SQIVND (reference sequence). This CDR3 has 13 amino acids. Trimming shortened V by 7 bases and J by 2 bases, and 9 bases separated the two germline ends. For the CDR3, the DNA is TGTGCCAGTAAGTCAAACCCCTACAATGAGCAGTTCTTC. Translated: CASKSNPYNEQFF.

V usage is TRBV11-3 and J usage is TRBJ2-7, with 11 bases identical to TRBD1. The ends lost 4 bases at V and 4 bases at J; junction bases unmatched: 6. CDR3 size: 15 residues. Germline CDR1 reads SGHNT; CDR2 reads YENEEA. The CDR3 here is CASSSGTGGLYEQYF. CDR3 DNA sequence: TGTGCCAGCAGCTCCGGGACAGGGGGATTGTACGAGCAGTACTTC. The whole variable domain, filled in from reference TRBV11-3 and TRBJ2-7, reads EAGVVQSPRYKIIEKKQPVAFWCNPISGHNTLYWYLQNLGQGPELLIRYENEEAVDDSQLPKDRFSAERLKGVDSTLKIQPAELGDSAVYLCASSSGTGGLYEQYFGPGTRLTVT.

This clone was detected once. V and J are TRBV19 and TRBJ1-2; TRBD1 might be the D (5 bases). V lost 1 base to trimming and J lost 3 bases, with 21 bases between them. From germline, CDR1 is LNHDA and CDR2 SQIVND (reference sequence). There are 18 residues in the CDR3. CDR3 DNA sequence: TGTGCCAGTAGTATAGGGTCCGGTAGGGCGAGAGGGGACTATGGCTACACCTTC. Its protein product is CASSIGSGRARGDYGYTF.